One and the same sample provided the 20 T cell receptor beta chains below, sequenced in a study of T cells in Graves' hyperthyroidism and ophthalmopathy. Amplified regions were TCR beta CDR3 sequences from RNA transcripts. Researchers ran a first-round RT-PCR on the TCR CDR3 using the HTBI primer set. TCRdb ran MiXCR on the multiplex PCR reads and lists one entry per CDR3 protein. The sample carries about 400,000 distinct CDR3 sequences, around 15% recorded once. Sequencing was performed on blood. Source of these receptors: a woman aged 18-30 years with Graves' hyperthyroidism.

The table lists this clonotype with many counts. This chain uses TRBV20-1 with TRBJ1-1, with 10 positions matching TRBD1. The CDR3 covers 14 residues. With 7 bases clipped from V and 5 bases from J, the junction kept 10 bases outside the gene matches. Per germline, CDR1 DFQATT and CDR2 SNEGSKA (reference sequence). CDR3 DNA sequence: TGCAGTGTTATAACCGGGACAGGGGTTACTGAAGCTTTCTTT. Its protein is CSVITGTGVTEAFF.

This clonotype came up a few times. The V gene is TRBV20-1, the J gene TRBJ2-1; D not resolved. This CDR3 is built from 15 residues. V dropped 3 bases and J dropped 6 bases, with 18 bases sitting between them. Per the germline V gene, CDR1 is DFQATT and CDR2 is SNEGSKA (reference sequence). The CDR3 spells CSASGAPLLVNEQFF. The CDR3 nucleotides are TGCAGTGCTAGCGGAGCTCCCCTCCTCGTCAATGAGCAGTTCTTC.

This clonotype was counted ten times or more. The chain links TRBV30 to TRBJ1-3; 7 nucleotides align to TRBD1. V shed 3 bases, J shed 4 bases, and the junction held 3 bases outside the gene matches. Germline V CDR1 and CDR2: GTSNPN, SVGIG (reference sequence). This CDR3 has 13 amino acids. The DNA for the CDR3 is TGTGCCTGGAGCGGGGACAGCGGAAACACCATATATTTT. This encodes CAWSGDSGNTIYF.

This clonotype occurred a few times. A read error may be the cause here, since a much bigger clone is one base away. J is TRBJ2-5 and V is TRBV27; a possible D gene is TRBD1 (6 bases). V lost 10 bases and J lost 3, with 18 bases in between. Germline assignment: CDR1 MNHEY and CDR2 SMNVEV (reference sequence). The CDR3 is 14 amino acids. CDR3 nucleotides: TGTGCCACCAGACAGGACAGACCTAAAGAGACCCAGTACTTC. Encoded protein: CATRQDRPKETQYF.

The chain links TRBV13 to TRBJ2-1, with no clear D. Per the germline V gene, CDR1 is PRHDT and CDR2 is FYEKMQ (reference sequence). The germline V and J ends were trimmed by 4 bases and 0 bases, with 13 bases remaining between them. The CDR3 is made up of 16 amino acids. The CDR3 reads CASSSSLRSSYNEQFF. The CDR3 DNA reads TGTGCCAGCAGCTCCTCTCTACGGAGCTCCTACAATGAGCAGTTCTTC. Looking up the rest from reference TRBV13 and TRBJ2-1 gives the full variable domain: AAGVIQSPRHLIKEKRETATLKCYPIPRHDTVYWYQQGPGQDPQFLISFYEKMQSDKGSIPDRFSAQQFSDYHSELNMSSLELGDSALYFCASSSSLRSSYNEQFFGPGTRLTVL.

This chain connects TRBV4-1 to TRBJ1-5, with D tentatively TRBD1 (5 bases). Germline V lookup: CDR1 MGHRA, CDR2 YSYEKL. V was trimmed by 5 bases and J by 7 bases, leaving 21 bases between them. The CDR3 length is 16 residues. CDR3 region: CASSSSHGRDKQPQHF. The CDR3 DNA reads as TGCGCCAGCAGCTCTTCCCATGGCAGGGATAAACAGCCCCAGCATTTT.

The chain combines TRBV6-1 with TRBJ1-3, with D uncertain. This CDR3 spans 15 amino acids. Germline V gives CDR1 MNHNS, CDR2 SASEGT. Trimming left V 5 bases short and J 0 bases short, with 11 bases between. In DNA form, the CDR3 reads TGTGCCAGCAGTTTTACTGCCAACTCTGGAAACACCATATATTTT. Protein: CASSFTANSGNTIYF.

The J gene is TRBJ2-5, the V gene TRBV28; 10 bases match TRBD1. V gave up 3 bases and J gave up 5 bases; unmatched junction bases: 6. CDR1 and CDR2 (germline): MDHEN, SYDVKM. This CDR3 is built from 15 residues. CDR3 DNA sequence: TGTGCCAGCAGTTTTCGACAGGGGGCGGGGGAGACCCAGTACTTC. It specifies CASSFRQGAGETQYF.

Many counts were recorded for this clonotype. The CDR3 sequence is CASRRALREQYF. DNA for the CDR3: TGTGCCAGCCGGAGGGCCCTGAGGGAGCAGTACTTC. The J gene is TRBJ2-7, the V gene TRBV6-2 or TRBV6-3; TRBD2 is a possible D gene (6 bases). V was pared by 8 bases and J by 7 bases, with 15 bases between. The CDR3 runs to 12 residues. Germline V gene sequence: CDR1 MNHEY, CDR2 SVGEGT.

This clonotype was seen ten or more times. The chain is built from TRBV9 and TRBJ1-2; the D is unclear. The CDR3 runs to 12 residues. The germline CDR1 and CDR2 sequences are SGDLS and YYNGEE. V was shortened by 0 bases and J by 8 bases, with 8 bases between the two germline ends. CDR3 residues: CASSVGVDGYTF. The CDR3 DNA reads TGTGCCAGCAGCGTAGGGGTGGACGGCTACACCTTC.

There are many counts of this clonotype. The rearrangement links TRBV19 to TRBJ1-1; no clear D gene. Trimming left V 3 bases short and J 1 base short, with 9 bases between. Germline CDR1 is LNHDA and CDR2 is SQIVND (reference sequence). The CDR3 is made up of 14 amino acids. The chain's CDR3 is CASSMWSGNTEAFF. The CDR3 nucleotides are TGTGCCAGTAGTATGTGGTCAGGGAACACTGAAGCTTTCTTT.

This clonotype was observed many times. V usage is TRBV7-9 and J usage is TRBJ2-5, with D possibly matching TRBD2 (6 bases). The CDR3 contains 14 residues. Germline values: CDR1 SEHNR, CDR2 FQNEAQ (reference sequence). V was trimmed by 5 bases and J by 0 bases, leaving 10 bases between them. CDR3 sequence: CASSAWGDQETQYF. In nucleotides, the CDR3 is TGTGCCAGCAGCGCCTGGGGGGACCAAGAGACCCAGTACTTC.

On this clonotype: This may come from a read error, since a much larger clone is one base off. Written as DNA, the CDR3 is TGTACCAGCAGCTTAGGCCCGGGTTACGACTATGGCTACACCTTC. This gives the protein CTSSLGPGYDYGYTF. The chain recombines TRBV11-2 with TRBJ1-2; D unclear. The CDR3 is made up of 15 amino acids. CDR1 is SGHAT and CDR2 is FQNNGV in the germline V gene.

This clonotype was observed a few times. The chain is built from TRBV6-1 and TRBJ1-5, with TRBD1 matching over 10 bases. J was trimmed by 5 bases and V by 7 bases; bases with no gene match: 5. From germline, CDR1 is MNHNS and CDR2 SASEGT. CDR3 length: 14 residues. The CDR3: CASTGTGVYQPQHF. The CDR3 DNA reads TGTGCCAGCACCGGGACAGGGGTTTATCAGCCCCAGCATTTT.

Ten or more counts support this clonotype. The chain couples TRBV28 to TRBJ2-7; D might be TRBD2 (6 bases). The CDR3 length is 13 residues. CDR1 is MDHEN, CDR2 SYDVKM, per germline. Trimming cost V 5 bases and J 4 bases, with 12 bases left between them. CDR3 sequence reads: CASSPMEGYEQYF. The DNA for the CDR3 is TGTGCCAGCAGTCCTATGGAGGGGTACGAGCAGTACTTC. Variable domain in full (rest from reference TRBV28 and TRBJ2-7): DVKVTQSSRYLVKRTGEKVFLECVQDMDHENMFWYRQDPGLGLRLIYFSYDVKMKEKGDIPEGYSVSREKKERFSLILESASTNQTSMYLCASSPMEGYEQYFGPGTRLTVT.

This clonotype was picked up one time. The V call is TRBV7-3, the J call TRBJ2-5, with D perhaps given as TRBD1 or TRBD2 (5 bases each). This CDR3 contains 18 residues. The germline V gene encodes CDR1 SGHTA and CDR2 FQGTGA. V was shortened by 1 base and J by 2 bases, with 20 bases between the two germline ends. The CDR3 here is CASSLNSPVGTRQETQYF. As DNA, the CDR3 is TGTGCCAGCAGCTTAAATTCCCCCGTCGGGACCCGACAAGAGACCCAGTACTTC.

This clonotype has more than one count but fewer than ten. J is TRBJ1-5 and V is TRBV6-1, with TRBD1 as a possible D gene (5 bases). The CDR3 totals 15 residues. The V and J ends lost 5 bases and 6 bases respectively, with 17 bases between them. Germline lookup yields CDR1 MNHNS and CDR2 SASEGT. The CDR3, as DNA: TGTGCCAGCAGTTTAAAGGACACCGGAGGTCAGCCCCAGCATTTT. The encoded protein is CASSLKDTGGQPQHF.

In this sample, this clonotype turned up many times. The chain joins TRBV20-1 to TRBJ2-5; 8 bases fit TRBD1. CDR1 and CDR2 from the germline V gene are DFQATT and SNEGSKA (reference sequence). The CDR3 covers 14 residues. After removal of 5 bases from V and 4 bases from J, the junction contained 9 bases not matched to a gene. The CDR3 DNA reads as TGCAGTGCTGCAAGGGACAGGTACGGAGAGACCCAGTACTTC. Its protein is CSAARDRYGETQYF.

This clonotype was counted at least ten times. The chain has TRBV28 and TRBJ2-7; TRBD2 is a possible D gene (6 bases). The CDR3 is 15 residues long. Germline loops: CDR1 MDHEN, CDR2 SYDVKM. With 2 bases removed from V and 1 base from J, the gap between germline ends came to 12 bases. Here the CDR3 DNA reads TGTGCCAGCAGTTTACATGGGGGAGGTTCCTACGAGCAGTACTTC. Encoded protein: CASSLHGGGSYEQYF.

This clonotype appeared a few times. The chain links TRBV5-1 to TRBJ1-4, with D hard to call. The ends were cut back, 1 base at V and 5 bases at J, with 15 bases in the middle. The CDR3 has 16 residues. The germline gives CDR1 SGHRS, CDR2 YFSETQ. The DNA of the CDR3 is TGCGCCAGCAGCTTGACCCCTCCGGTGTCCAATGAAAAACTGTTTTTT. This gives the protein CASSLTPPVSNEKLFF.